Listed here are 15 T cell receptor beta chains from one sample, sequenced in a study of blood T cells in healthy people across ages. Then a second PCR, running roughly 7 to 11 cycles, was carried out with a sample-barcoded 5' primer and a J-beta primer mix. TCRdb reprocessed the 5' RACE reads via MiXCR and lists one record per CDR3 protein. Here the sample spans roughly 560,000 distinct CDR3 sequences, around 24% being singletons. Another study also made use of these data, one on T cells of mothers and their children.

Sequencing was carried out using blood. Receptors were obtained from a boy under 18 in good health.

This clonotype was seen a few times. The chain uses TRBV5-1 and TRBJ1-6; TRBD1 aligns across 8 bases. The CDR3 totals 15 residues. Germline V CDR1 and CDR2: SGHRS, YFSETQ. V lost 3 bases to trimming and J lost 9 bases; unmatched junction nucleotides: 8. The CDR3 loop is CASSSTRTGSSPLHF. Here the CDR3 DNA reads TGCGCCAGCAGCTCGACCAGGACAGGGAGTTCACCCCTCCACTTT. The whole variable domain, remainder taken from reference TRBV5-1 and TRBJ1-6, is KAGVTQTPRYLIKTRGQQVTLSCSPISGHRSVSWYQQTPGQGLQFLFEYFSETQRNKGNFPGRFSGRQFSNSRSEMNVSTLELGDSALYLCASSSTRTGSSPLHFGNGTRLTVT.

The chain couples TRBV20-1 to TRBJ2-3; D perhaps matches TRBD2 (9 bases). CDR3 length: 17 residues. V was trimmed by 6 bases and J by 8 bases, leaving 30 bases between them. Germline V CDR1 and CDR2: DFQATT, SNEGSKA (reference sequence). The DNA of the CDR3 is TGCAGTGCCAGGGGGCTAGCGGGGTCCGGCGTTGTTGGTACGCAGTATTTT. Its translation is CSARGLAGSGVVGTQYF.

This clonotype was seen a handful of times. This sequence joins TRBV20-1 and TRBJ2-7, with 10 bases fitting TRBD2. The V and J ends lost 5 bases and 5 bases, in that order; junction bases with no gene match: 3. CDR1 and CDR2 (germline): DFQATT, SNEGSKA (reference sequence). The CDR3 is 12 amino acids. In DNA form, the CDR3 reads TGCAGTGCTCGCGGGACTAGCGACGAGCAGTACTTC. It specifies CSARGTSDEQYF.

This clonotype turned up a few times. In DNA, the CDR3 is TGCAGCGTGCGACAGGGGGGAGGGGGGTATAGCAATCAGCCCCAGCATTTT. Amino acids: CSVRQGGGGYSNQPQHF. This chain uses TRBV29-1 with TRBJ1-5, with 9 bases matching TRBD1. The J segment lost 0 bases and the V segment lost 6 bases, leaving 12 bases of the junction unmatched. The CDR3 runs 17 residues. Germline assignment: CDR1 SQVTM and CDR2 ANQGSEA.

The chain carries TRBV29-1 and TRBJ1-1; tentative D call: TRBD1 (5 bases). This CDR3 is built from 12 residues. V lost 7 bases to trimming and J lost 5 bases, with 14 bases between them. Germline CDR1 is SQVTM and CDR2 is ANQGSEA. CDR3 residues: CSALDSWTEAFF. The CDR3 region has the DNA TGCAGCGCCTTAGACAGCTGGACTGAAGCTTTCTTT.

The gene calls are TRBV6-5 and TRBJ2-7; 8 bases fit TRBD1. This CDR3 spans 11 amino acids. V shed 10 bases and J 2 bases; nucleotides not matched to a gene: 1. From germline, CDR1 is MNHEY and CDR2 SVGAGI. The CDR3 coding sequence is TGTGCCACGGGACAGGCCTACGAGCAGTACTTC. This sequence encodes CATGQAYEQYF.

This chain joins TRBV7-9 and TRBJ2-1, with 7 positions matching TRBD2. CDR3 size: 17 residues. With 2 bases clipped from V and 1 base from J, the junction kept 8 bases outside the gene matches. The germline V gene encodes CDR1 SEHNR and CDR2 FQNEAQ (reference sequence). In nucleotides, the CDR3 is TGTGCCAGCAGCTTACGCGCTAGCGGTGGATCCTACAATGAGCAGTTCTTC. Translating it yields CASSLRASGGSYNEQFF.

The rearrangement links TRBV4-2 to TRBJ1-2, with 10 bases aligning to TRBD1. Germline loops: CDR1 LGHNA, CDR2 YNFKEQ. The CDR3 is 17 amino acids. The J segment lost 5 bases and the V segment lost 0 bases, leaving 9 bases of the junction unmatched. The CDR3 DNA sequence: TGTGCCAGCAGCCAAGAAACGGGACAGGGGCGACCTTATGGCTACACCTTC. It is translated as CASSQETGQGRPYGYTF.

This chain joins TRBV4-3 and TRBJ2-1; the match to TRBD2 covers 7 bases. The CDR3 is 17 residues long. The V and J ends lost 0 bases and 6 bases, in that order; junction bases with no gene match: 11. Per germline, CDR1 LGHNA and CDR2 YSLEER. CDR3 sequence reads: CASSQEGEGFLGNEQFF. The CDR3 coding sequence is TGCGCCAGCAGCCAAGAAGGGGAGGGTTTCCTAGGCAATGAGCAGTTCTTC.

The rearrangement links TRBV27 to TRBJ2-2; 8 nucleotides agree with TRBD1. CDR1 and CDR2 from the germline V gene are MNHEY and SMNVEV (reference sequence). V lost 7 bases, J lost 7 bases, and 8 bases stayed unmatched. The CDR3 is 14 residues long. CDR3 sequence: CASTFDRGDGELFF. The DNA of the CDR3 is TGTGCCAGCACATTTGACAGGGGCGACGGGGAGCTGTTTTTT.

In its sample, this clonotype was seen a few times. A much larger clone differs by one base, so this may be a read error. The chain combines TRBV29-1 with TRBJ2-5; D perhaps matches TRBD2 (6 bases). Looked up from germline, CDR1 is SQVTM and CDR2 is ANQGSEA. This CDR3 spans 13 amino acids. V was pared by 7 bases and J by 3 bases, with 15 bases between. The CDR3, as DNA: TGCAGCGCTTACGGGGACTCCAAAGAGACCCAGTACTTC. This translates into CSAYGDSKETQYF. The full variable domain, rest sourced from reference TRBV29-1 and TRBJ2-5, is SAVISQKPSRDICQRGTSLTIQCQVDSQVTMMFWYRQQPGQSLTLIATANQGSEATYESGFVIDKFPISRPNLTFSTLTVSNMSPEDSSIYLCSAYGDSKETQYFGPGTRLLVL.

This clonotype was detected only a few times. The J gene is TRBJ2-3, the V gene TRBV30, with TRBD1 matching 8 bases. CDR1 and CDR2 (germline): GTSNPN, SVGIG (reference sequence). The CDR3 totals 14 residues. V was clipped by 0 bases and J by 4 bases; unmatched bases: 3. Here the CDR3 DNA reads TGTGCCTGGAGTGTTGGACAGGGCGCAGATACGCAGTATTTT. Protein: CAWSVGQGADTQYF.

This clonotype occurred a few times. The genes are TRBV7-2 and TRBJ2-1; D gene ambiguous. V was pared by 0 bases and J by 5 bases, with 8 bases between. Germline assignment: CDR1 SGHTA and CDR2 FQGNSA. The CDR3 covers 14 residues. The CDR3 protein is CASSLALSNNEQFF. In DNA form, the CDR3 reads TGTGCCAGCAGCTTAGCGCTTTCCAACAATGAGCAGTTCTTC.

Worth noting for this clonotype: Its ends do not fully match the called genes, so a read error is possible. The chain joins TRBV20-1 to TRBJ1-1, with D possibly matching TRBD1 (5 bases). The CDR3 spans 14 residues. Germline loops: CDR1 DFQATT, CDR2 SNEGSKA (reference sequence). CDR3 protein: CSARGGRSGTEAFF. Written as DNA, the CDR3 is TGCAGTGCTAGAGGGGGCAGATCGGGCACTGAGGCTTTCTTT.

V is TRBV6-2 or TRBV6-3 and J is TRBJ1-1; 9 bases agree with TRBD1. The ends lost 2 bases at V and 11 bases at J; junction bases unmatched: 6. The CDR3 is made up of 13 amino acids. The V gene's germline CDR1 is MNHEY and CDR2 SVGEGT. The CDR3 loop is CASSYGTGPEAFF. As DNA, the CDR3 is TGTGCCAGCAGTTACGGGACAGGGCCGGAGGCTTTCTTT.